This entry describes one T cell receptor beta chain. The CDR3 extends over 12 amino acids. The trim removed 1 base at V and 11 bases at J, leaving 4 bases unmatched. Germline V CDR1 and CDR2: MNHNY, SVGAGI (reference sequence). In the study's own analysis: Reference gene primer amplification in the assay estimated nucleated cell counts. Sequencing was performed with immunoSEQ multiplex PCR; in TCRdb, only in-frame clones are kept and a portion is missing. V, J and clone size reflect that table, while D and trimming were determined from the DNA. The sample lists roughly 88,000 clones; around 85% were seen once. The sample originates from a study of blood T cell repertoires in COVID-19. On the study more broadly: From the United States, Italy and Spain came samples of acute and convalescent COVID-19. In each case, the material was cDNA or gDNA derived from T cells, B-cell-depleted T cells, or PBMCs.

The sequenced material came from peripheral blood. The chain couples TRBV6-6 to TRBJ2-7; 8 bases map to TRBD1. This clonotype was sampled from a woman aged 80 or over with active or convalescent COVID-19. This CDR3 reads CASSYFRGREYF. The CDR3 DNA reads TGTGCCAGCAGTTACTTCAGGGGGCGGGAGTACTTC.